Below, 26 T cell receptor beta chains from the same sample are listed, as sequenced in a study of spatial heterogeneity in lung cancer. TCRdb recomputed calls from the 5' RACE reads with MiXCR, one row per CDR3 protein. The sample contains about 14,000 distinct CDR3 sequences, around a tenth of which appear only once. The time point: sample taken at primary tumor resection. No cells were sorted before sequencing. The whole RNA sequenced was extracted from tumor, nontumor lung or frozen PBMC. The sample in question was PBMCs, obtained at surgery. These receptors all come from a male donor with early-stage non-small cell lung cancer.

In this sample, this clonotype turned up many times. J is TRBJ2-7 and V is TRBV4-2, with TRBD2 identical over 8 bases. The CDR3 has 15 amino acids. Per the germline V gene, CDR1 is LGHNA and CDR2 is YNFKEQ. V shed 0 bases and J 4 bases; nucleotides not matched to a gene: 5. The CDR3 reads CASSQEGTRGYEQYF. CDR3 sequence (DNA): TGTGCCAGCAGCCAAGAAGGGACTAGGGGATACGAGCAGTACTTC.

The chain recombines TRBV4-3 with TRBJ1-2, with 7 bases aligning to TRBD1. Per germline, CDR1 LGHNA and CDR2 YSLEER. Germline trimming cut 4 bases from V and 4 bases from J; bases unmatched to any gene: 9. This CDR3 has 15 residues. The CDR3 spells CASSLPPDRVYGYTF. The CDR3, as DNA: TGCGCCAGCAGCCTCCCTCCCGACAGGGTCTATGGCTACACCTTC.

Ten or more counts support this clonotype. The V call is TRBV11-2, the J call TRBJ2-3, with D possibly being TRBD1 (5 bases). The CDR3 has 16 amino acids. The V gene's germline CDR1 is SGHAT and CDR2 FQNNGV. Trimming removed 8 bases from V and 4 bases from J, with 22 bases in between. CDR3 DNA: TGTGCCAGCCTATTAGGCATGGGGCTTCTGGCAGATACGCAGTATTTT. This codes for CASLLGMGLLADTQYF.

The sample holds many counts of this clonotype. V and J are TRBV3-1 and TRBJ2-7, with 10 bases that match TRBD2. V dropped 1 base and J dropped 0; count of bases not matched to a gene: 9. In germline, CDR1 is LGHDT, CDR2 YNNKEL (reference sequence). The CDR3 consists of 18 residues. CDR3 sequence (DNA): TGTGCCAGCAGCCAAGTCGGAGGACTAGCGGAGAGCTCCTACGAGCAGTACTTC. Translated, it gives CASSQVGGLAESSYEQYF.

This clonotype has a count of ten or more. Here the CDR3 reads CASSIRSGEIPSYEQYF. DNA of the CDR3: TGTGCCAGCAGTATTCGATCGGGGGAAATTCCCTCCTACGAGCAGTACTTC. V gene TRBV27 combines with J gene TRBJ2-7; D possibly corresponds to TRBD2 (6 bases). The CDR3 contains 17 residues. CDR1 and CDR2 (germline): MNHEY, SMNVEV (reference sequence). Trimming stripped 5 bases from V and 0 bases from J, with 20 bases between.

V and J are TRBV15 and TRBJ2-1; D unclear. Trimming removed 0 bases at V and 8 bases at J, with 5 bases between. This CDR3 comprises 12 residues. Germline V gene data show CDR1 as LNHNV and CDR2 as YYDKDF (reference sequence). DNA of the CDR3: TGTGCCACCAGCAGAGATCGTCATGAGCAGTTCTTC. Translated, it gives CATSRDRHEQFF.

This clonotype was observed many times. The chain recombines TRBV7-8 with TRBJ1-5; D uncertain. Germline loops: CDR1 SGHVS, CDR2 FQNEAQ. The CDR3 has 15 amino acids. V was clipped by 1 base and J by 6 bases, with 13 bases between them. CDR3 DNA sequence: TGTGCCAGCAGCTTAGTGGCGGCGATGGGTCAGCCCCAGCATTTT. Its translation is CASSLVAAMGQPQHF.

This clonotype showed up many times. The junction shows a germline mismatch at one end, possibly a read error. This rearrangement joins TRBV7-4 to TRBJ2-2, with a possible D match to TRBD2 (6 bases). Looked up from germline, CDR1 is SGHVT and CDR2 is SQSDAQ. This CDR3 contains 16 residues. CDR3 in DNA: TGTGCCAGCAGCTTAGGACCGGGACTTTACACCGGGGAGCTTTTTTTT. Translating gives CASSLGPGLYTGELFF.

Points on this clonotype: No DNA is shown, since the ends of the CDR3 on it are uncertain; the CDR3 is the one TCRdb lists. The V call is TRBV10-3, the J call TRBJ2-3; TRBD1 is taken as the D call from the table, unchecked against the DNA. Germline lookup yields CDR1 ENHRY and CDR2 SYGVKD. Termini included, the CDR3 measures 14 amino acids. The CDR3 here is CAISVGRGTDTRYF.

This clonotype was seen more than once but under ten times. This chain uses TRBV28 with TRBJ2-7; D call uncertain. Per the germline V gene, CDR1 is MDHEN and CDR2 is SYDVKM. V was clipped by 5 bases and J by 3 bases, with 2 bases between them. This CDR3 region has 10 residues. This CDR3 is CASSHYEQYF. DNA for the CDR3: TGTGCCAGCAGTCACTACGAGCAGTACTTC.

This clonotype came up many times. The chain carries TRBV28 and TRBJ1-1; possibly TRBD1 for D (6 bases). CDR3 length equals 15 residues. V was shortened by 5 bases and J by 1 base, with 14 bases between the two germline ends. In germline, CDR1 is MDHEN, CDR2 SYDVKM. The CDR3 loop is CASSKRATGNTEAFF. In DNA, the CDR3 is TGTGCCAGCAGTAAACGGGCGACAGGGAACACTGAAGCTTTCTTT.

This clonotype appeared many times. The chain has TRBV7-9 and TRBJ2-5, with D perhaps TRBD1 (5 bases). This CDR3 has 14 residues. V was clipped by 3 bases and J by 1 base, with 9 bases between them. Germline V gene data show CDR1 as SEHNR and CDR2 as FQNEAQ (reference sequence). The DNA for the CDR3 is TGTGCCAGCAGCTTCGAGCAGGGCCAAGAGACCCAGTACTTC. The encoded protein is CASSFEQGQETQYF.

This clonotype was recorded at least ten times. The rearrangement joins TRBV6-4 to TRBJ1-2; possibly TRBD1 for D (6 bases). The CDR3 is made up of 13 amino acids. Germline V lookup: CDR1 MRHNA, CDR2 SNTAGT. With 0 bases removed from V and 10 bases from J, the gap between germline ends came to 12 bases. CDR3 sequence reads: CASSDSYRAYYTF. The CDR3 DNA reads TGTGCCAGCAGTGACTCGTACAGGGCCTACTACACCTTC.

This clonotype was seen a few times. This chain uses TRBV3-1 with TRBJ1-3; tentative D call: TRBD1 (6 bases). Trimming took 4 bases from V and 3 from J, leaving 13 bases between them. The CDR3 is 15 amino acids. Per germline, CDR1 LGHDT and CDR2 YNNKEL (reference sequence). In nucleotides, the CDR3 is TGTGCCAGCAGCCCAAGAGGGGGAAGTGGAAACACCATATATTTT. It encodes CASSPRGGSGNTIYF.

The chain uses TRBV5-4 and TRBJ2-1; unclear D gene. CDR3 length equals 15 residues. V lost 4 bases to trimming and J lost 0 bases, with 11 bases between them. CDR1 and CDR2 from the germline V gene are SGHNT and YYREEE (reference sequence). CDR3 coding DNA: TGTGCCAGCAGCAACCCCGGACGCTCCTACAATGAGCAGTTCTTC. Amino acid sequence: CASSNPGRSYNEQFF.

This clonotype was recorded at least ten times. The chain couples TRBV4-1 to TRBJ2-5; D not resolved. Trimming left V 0 bases short and J 3 bases short, with 8 bases between. The germline gives CDR1 MGHRA, CDR2 YSYEKL. The CDR3 extends over 14 amino acids. The CDR3 DNA reads TGCGCCAGCAGCCAAGATCCGGTGGAAGAGACCCAGTACTTC. This sequence encodes CASSQDPVEETQYF.

This clonotype has at least ten counts. The chain uses TRBV11-2 and TRBJ2-7; D is unclear. The CDR3 consists of 12 residues. The V gene's germline CDR1 is SGHAT and CDR2 FQNNGV. Trimming cost V 3 bases and J 1 base, with 4 bases left between them. CDR3 amino acids: CASSFRSYEQYF. CDR3 coding DNA: TGTGCCAGCAGCTTCAGGTCCTACGAGCAGTACTTC.

The J gene is TRBJ1-2, the V gene TRBV5-6, with a possible D match to TRBD1 (6 bases). CDR1 is SGHDT and CDR2 is YYEEEE in the germline V gene. The CDR3 contains 13 residues. The V end lost 3 bases, the J end lost 2 bases, and 8 bases lay between the germline ends. This CDR3 reads CASSSQGNYGYTF. The CDR3, as DNA: TGTGCCAGCAGCTCACAGGGAAACTATGGCTACACCTTC.

V gene TRBV15 combines with J gene TRBJ2-3; 7 bases match TRBD2. CDR3 size: 16 residues. Germline V lookup: CDR1 LNHNV, CDR2 YYDKDF (reference sequence). Trimming took 4 bases from V and 2 from J; bases not matched to a gene: 9. CDR3 sequence: CATSNRLAVYTDTQYF. The CDR3 DNA reads as TGTGCCACCAGCAACCGACTAGCTGTTTACACAGATACGCAGTATTTT.

CDR3 sequence: CSVRAGLLEQYF. DNA for the CDR3: TGCAGCGTTCGAGCGGGACTTCTAGAGCAGTACTTC. The gene calls are TRBV29-1 and TRBJ2-7; 7 nucleotides line up with TRBD2. The CDR3 totals 12 residues. The V and J ends lost 5 bases and 7 bases, in that order; junction bases with no gene match: 8. The germline CDR1 and CDR2 sequences are SQVTM and ANQGSEA.

This clonotype was seen repeatedly, ten times or more. V and J are TRBV7-2 and TRBJ1-1; TRBD1 might be the D (5 bases). From germline, CDR1 is SGHTA and CDR2 FQGNSA. Trimming took 4 bases from V and 2 from J, leaving 14 bases between them. The CDR3 contains 15 residues. The CDR3 is CASSSQPGLNTEAFF. DNA for the CDR3: TGTGCCAGCAGCTCGCAACCGGGACTTAACACTGAAGCTTTCTTT. Based on the CDR3 plus reference TRBV7-2 and TRBJ1-1, the full variable domain is GAGVSQSPSNKVTEKGKDVELRCDPISGHTALYWYRQSLGQGLEFLIYFQGNSAPDKSGLPSDRFSAERTGGSVSTLTIQRTQQEDSAVYLCASSSQPGLNTEAFFGQGTRLTVV.

This clonotype was counted ten times or more. The chain uses TRBV5-4 and TRBJ1-2, with 8 bases that match TRBD1. This CDR3 comprises 14 residues. The ends lost 4 bases at V and 4 bases at J; junction bases unmatched: 6. The germline V gene has CDR1 SGHNT and CDR2 YYREEE (reference sequence). CDR3 residues: CASSPDRALYGYTF. The CDR3, as DNA: TGTGCCAGCAGCCCGGACAGGGCCCTCTATGGCTACACCTTC.

This clonotype has a count of ten or more. The gene calls are TRBV4-2 and TRBJ1-6, with D hard to call. The CDR3 runs to 14 residues. The germline V and J ends were trimmed by 7 bases and 7 bases, with 14 bases remaining between them. Germline-derived CDR1 and CDR2 are LGHNA and YNFKEQ. CDR3 DNA: TGTGCCAGCACCTCCCTACCGAAGAATTCACCCCTCCACTTT. This translates into CASTSLPKNSPLHF.

This clonotype was detected a few times. The chain joins TRBV10-3 to TRBJ2-6; 7 positions agree with TRBD1. The CDR3 has 17 residues. V was pared by 4 bases and J by 0 bases, with 6 bases of the junction left unmatched. Germline loops: CDR1 ENHRY, CDR2 SYGVKD. The CDR3 bases are TGTGCCATCAGTGGGAGACAGGGCGCCTCTGGGGCCAACGTCCTGACTTTC. It encodes CAISGRQGASGANVLTF.

Ten or more counts support this clonotype. CDR3 sequence: CASSWTGREQYF. The CDR3 nucleotides are TGTGCCAGCAGCTGGACAGGGCGCGAGCAGTACTTC. This sequence joins TRBV7-2 and TRBJ2-7; the match to TRBD1 covers 8 bases. In germline, CDR1 is SGHTA, CDR2 FQGNSA. CDR3 length: 12 residues. The V and J ends lost 4 bases and 6 bases, in that order; junction bases with no gene match: 2.

This clonotype was found many times. The chain joins TRBV5-5 to TRBJ2-7, with D unresolved. Per the germline V gene, CDR1 is SGHKS and CDR2 is YYEKEE (reference sequence). The ends were cut back, 2 bases at V and 0 bases at J, with 9 bases in the middle. The CDR3 is made up of 14 amino acids. CDR3: CASSLLGSSYEQYF. As DNA, the CDR3 is TGTGCCAGCAGCTTATTAGGGTCCTCCTACGAGCAGTACTTC.